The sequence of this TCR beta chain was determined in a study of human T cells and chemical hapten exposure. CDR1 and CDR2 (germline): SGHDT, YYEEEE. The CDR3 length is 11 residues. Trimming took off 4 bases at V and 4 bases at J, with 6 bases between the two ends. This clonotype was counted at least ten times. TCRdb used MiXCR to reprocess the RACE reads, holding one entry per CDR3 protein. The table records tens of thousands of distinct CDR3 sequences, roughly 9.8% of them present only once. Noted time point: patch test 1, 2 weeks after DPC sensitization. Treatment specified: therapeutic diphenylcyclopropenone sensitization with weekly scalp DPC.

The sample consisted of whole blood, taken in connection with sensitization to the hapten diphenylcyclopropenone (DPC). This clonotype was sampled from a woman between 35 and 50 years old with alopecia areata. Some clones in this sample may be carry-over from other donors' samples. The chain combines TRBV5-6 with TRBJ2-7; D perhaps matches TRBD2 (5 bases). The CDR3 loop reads CASSRGYEQYF. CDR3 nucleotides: TGTGCCAGCAGCCGAGGGTACGAGCAGTACTTC.